Listed here are 17 T cell receptor beta chains from one sample, sequenced in a study of OX40 agonist ivuxolimab in advanced cancers. Receptor amplification or capture employed the immunoSEQ multiplex PCR assay. This is the immuneACCESS table as TCRdb keeps it, with only in-frame sequences that have V and J called. A part of the clones is gone; compared with another copy, unresolved V genes explain less than half, and the rest is unexplained. The sample table lists tens of thousands of clones, just under 90% of them with a count of one. The top ten hold nearly 7.5% of the sample. The sequences come from CD4+ or CD8+ T cells sorted from blood, collected in a trial of the OX40 agonist ivuxolimab. These receptors all stem from an adult with an advanced solid tumor such as melanoma, head and neck, liver or kidney cancer.

The chain uses TRBV30 and TRBJ1-1; D call uncertain. Germline V gene sequence: CDR1 GTSNPN, CDR2 SVGIG (reference sequence). This CDR3 has 12 amino acids. Between the trimmed V and J ends, which lost 8 bases and 9 bases, there was a span of 19 bases. Here the CDR3 DNA reads TGTGCCCGCGTTGGGGTGGGAGCCAAAGCTTTCTTT. It encodes CARVGVGAKAFF.

This clone has only a few counts. This sequence joins TRBV29-1 and TRBJ2-3; 7 bases fit TRBD2. The length of the CDR3 is 14 residues. Germline V gene lookup returns CDR1 SQVTM and CDR2 ANQGSEA. After removal of 5 bases from V and 3 bases from J, the junction contained 8 bases not matched to a gene. The CDR3 loop reads CSVSPGGGTDTQYF. The CDR3 nucleotides are TGCAGCGTTAGCCCGGGGGGTGGGACAGATACGCAGTATTTT.

This clone was picked up one time. The V gene is TRBV29-1, the J gene TRBJ2-2; TRBD1 aligns across 7 bases. The CDR3 is 15 residues long. The J segment lost 7 bases and the V segment lost 2 bases, leaving 10 bases of the junction unmatched. Germline-derived CDR1 and CDR2 are SQVTM and ANQGSEA. The CDR3 DNA reads as TGCAGCGTTGAAACCGGACGACAGGGACACGGGGAGCTGTTTTTT. As protein: CSVETGRQGHGELFF.

The chain carries TRBV7-8 and TRBJ2-1; 8 bases are shared with TRBD1. J lost 2 bases, V lost 6 bases, and 6 bases had no gene match. CDR1 is SGHVS and CDR2 is FQNEAQ in the germline V gene. The CDR3 runs to 15 residues. CDR3 DNA sequence: TGTGCCAGCAGTCCGGACAGGGCGACCTACAATGAGCAGTTCTTC. This gives the protein CASSPDRATYNEQFF.

This chain joins TRBV13 and TRBJ2-5; 12 bases are a match to TRBD2. Germline V lookup: CDR1 PRHDT, CDR2 FYEKMQ (reference sequence). The V segment lost 5 bases and the J segment 2 bases; nucleotides outside the gene matches: 6. The CDR3 spans 16 residues. CDR3 DNA sequence: TGTGCCAGCAGCCAGGGACTAGCGGGTCAGCAAGAGACCCAGTACTTC. Residues: CASSQGLAGQQETQYF.

V is TRBV6-5 and J is TRBJ2-7; D gene unclear. V shed 5 bases and J shed 6 bases, with 14 bases lying between them. The CDR3 extends over 13 amino acids. The V gene's germline CDR1 is MNHEY and CDR2 SVGAGI. The CDR3 DNA reads TGTGCCAGCAGTCCCCTACTTTCGGGCGAGCAGTACTTC. It encodes CASSPLLSGEQYF.

The V call is TRBV5-1, the J call TRBJ2-2; TRBD1 is a possible D gene (5 bases). Germline CDR1 and CDR2: SGHRS and YFSETQ. CDR3 length: 17 amino acids. V lost 0 bases to trimming and J lost 0 bases, with 12 bases between them. CDR3 in DNA: TGCGCCAGCAGCTTGGCCCTTAGGACACCGAACACCGGGGAGCTGTTTTTT. Its translation: CASSLALRTPNTGELFF.

This chain joins TRBV5-4 and TRBJ2-6, with 8 bases that match TRBD1. CDR1 and CDR2 (germline): SGHNT, YYREEE (reference sequence). The length of the CDR3 is 17 residues. V was clipped by 7 bases and J by 0 bases; unmatched bases: 9. This CDR3 is CASLAGQGSSGANVLTF. The CDR3 region has the DNA TGTGCCAGCCTAGCTGGACAGGGAAGCTCTGGGGCCAACGTCCTGACTTTC.

The chain joins TRBV27 to TRBJ1-6; 7 bases are a match to TRBD1. In germline, CDR1 is MNHEY, CDR2 SMNVEV (reference sequence). J was trimmed by 7 bases and V by 6 bases; bases with no gene match: 15. This CDR3 spans 17 amino acids. For the CDR3, the DNA is TGTGCCAGCAGCTCGAACCCCCACAGGGGTTGGAATTCACCCCTCCACTTT. Its translation: CASSSNPHRGWNSPLHF.

The chain couples TRBV5-8 to TRBJ1-2; D unresolved. V was shortened by 1 base and J by 4 bases, with 2 bases between the two germline ends. CDR1 SGHTS and CDR2 YDEGEE come from the germline V gene. This CDR3 region has 11 residues. CDR3 sequence: CASSLSYGYTF. The CDR3 DNA sequence: TGTGCCAGCAGCTTGAGCTATGGCTACACCTTC.

The V and J genes are TRBV7-3 and TRBJ2-7; possibly TRBD2 for D (6 bases). V was cut by 2 bases and J by 0 bases, with 14 bases left in between. CDR3 size: 16 residues. The germline CDR1 and CDR2 sequences are SGHTA and FQGTGA. In nucleotides, the CDR3 is TGTGCCAGCAGCTTAGTGGCCCGGGGGTCCTCCTACGAGCAGTACTTC. It yields the protein CASSLVARGSSYEQYF.

The J gene is TRBJ2-5, the V gene TRBV5-1; no firm D call. The CDR3 spans 11 residues. Trimming cost V 4 bases and J 5 bases, with 6 bases left between them. Germline CDR1 reads SGHRS; CDR2 reads YFSETQ. CDR3 amino acids: CASSGRETQYF. The CDR3 region has the DNA TGCGCCAGCAGCGGCAGGGAGACCCAGTACTTC.

CDR3 in amino acids: CASSRDSFSYEQYF. The CDR3 coding sequence is TGTGCCAGCAGCAGGGACAGTTTCTCCTACGAGCAGTACTTC. The rearrangement joins TRBV13 to TRBJ2-7, with 7 positions matching TRBD1. Germline V gives CDR1 PRHDT, CDR2 FYEKMQ (reference sequence). There are 14 residues in the CDR3. The junction had 4 bases not matched to a gene; V was cut back by 5 bases and J by 0 bases.

The chain uses TRBV10-3 and TRBJ1-3; 7 nucleotides align to TRBD1. Germline CDR1 is ENHRY and CDR2 is SYGVKD. V was clipped by 3 bases and J by 0 bases; unmatched bases: 2. The CDR3 is made up of 15 amino acids. Written as DNA, the CDR3 is TGTGCCATCAGTGAAGGGGGCAACTCTGGAAACACCATATATTTT. Translated: CAISEGGNSGNTIYF.

The J gene is TRBJ2-6, the V gene TRBV5-1, with D tentatively TRBD1 (6 bases). With 4 bases removed from V and 2 bases from J, the gap between germline ends came to 10 bases. Germline lookup yields CDR1 SGHRS and CDR2 YFSETQ. The CDR3 covers 15 residues. CDR3 DNA: TGCGCCAGCAGCCTACAGGGTGCTGGGGCCAACGTCCTGACTTTC. Its translation: CASSLQGAGANVLTF.

The chain uses TRBV7-9 and TRBJ1-1, with D possibly matching TRBD1 (5 bases). The CDR3 has 13 amino acids. V was cut by 1 base and J by 5 bases, with 8 bases left in between. The germline V gene encodes CDR1 SEHNR and CDR2 FQNEAQ (reference sequence). The CDR3 DNA follows: TGTGCCAGCAGCTTAGAGGGGCAGACTGAAGCTTTCTTT. It encodes CASSLEGQTEAFF. Based on the CDR3 plus reference TRBV7-9 and TRBJ1-1, the full variable domain is DTGVSQNPRHKITKRGQNVTFRCDPISEHNRLYWYRQTLGQGPEFLTYFQNEAQLEKSRLLSDRFSAERPKGSFSTLEIQRTEQGDSAMYLCASSLEGQTEAFFGQGTRLTVV.

The V and J genes are TRBV27 and TRBJ1-1; 9 bases match TRBD1. The CDR3 contains 15 residues. Germline CDR1 is MNHEY and CDR2 is SMNVEV (reference sequence). V lost 5 bases to trimming and J lost 1 base; unmatched junction nucleotides: 5. In DNA form, the CDR3 reads TGTGCCAGCAGTCCCGGACAGGGGCCGAACACTGAAGCTTTCTTT. It codes for CASSPGQGPNTEAFF.